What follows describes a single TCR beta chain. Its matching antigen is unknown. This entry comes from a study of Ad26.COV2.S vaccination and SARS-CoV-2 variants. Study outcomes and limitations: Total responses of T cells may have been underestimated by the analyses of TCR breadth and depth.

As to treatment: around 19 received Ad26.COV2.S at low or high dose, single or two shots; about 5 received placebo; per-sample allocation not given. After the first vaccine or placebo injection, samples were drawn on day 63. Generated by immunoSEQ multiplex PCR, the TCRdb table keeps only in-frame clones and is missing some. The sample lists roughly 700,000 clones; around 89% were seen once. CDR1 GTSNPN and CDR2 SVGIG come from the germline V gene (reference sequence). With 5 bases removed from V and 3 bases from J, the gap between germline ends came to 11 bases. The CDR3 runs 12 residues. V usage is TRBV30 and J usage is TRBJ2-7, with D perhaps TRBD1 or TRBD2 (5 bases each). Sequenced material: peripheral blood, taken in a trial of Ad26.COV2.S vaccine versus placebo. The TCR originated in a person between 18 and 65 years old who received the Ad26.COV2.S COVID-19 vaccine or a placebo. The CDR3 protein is CAWGGAHYEQYF. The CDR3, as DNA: TGTGCCTGGGGGGGAGCCCACTACGAGCAGTACTTC.